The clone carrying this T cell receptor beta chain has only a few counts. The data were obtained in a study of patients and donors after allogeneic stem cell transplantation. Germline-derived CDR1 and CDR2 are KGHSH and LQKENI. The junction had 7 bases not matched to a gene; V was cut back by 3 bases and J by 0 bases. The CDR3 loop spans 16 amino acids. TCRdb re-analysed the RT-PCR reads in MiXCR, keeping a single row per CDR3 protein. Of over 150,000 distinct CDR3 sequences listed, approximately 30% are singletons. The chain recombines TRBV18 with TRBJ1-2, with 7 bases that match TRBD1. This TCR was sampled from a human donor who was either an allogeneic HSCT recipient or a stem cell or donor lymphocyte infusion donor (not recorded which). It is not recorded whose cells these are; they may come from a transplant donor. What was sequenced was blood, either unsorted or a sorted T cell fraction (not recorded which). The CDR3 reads CASSPFRDSANYGYTF. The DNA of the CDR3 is TGTGCCAGCTCACCTTTCCGGGACAGCGCTAACTATGGCTACACCTTC.